Listed below are T cell receptor beta chains from one sample, sequenced in a study of shared clonotypes between healthy human individuals. Measured with immunoSEQ multiplex PCR; TCRdb has only the in-frame clones, and not every one. The data show about 2,100,000 clones, about 92% seen once. Material for sequencing was naive CD8+ T cells from PBMCs. Receptor source: a man aged 18 to 29 in good health. Some clones in this sample may be carry-over from other donors' samples. The CDR3 runs from the conserved cysteine through the conserved F or W. A D gene is named only where the DNA matches it firmly. Only part of the rows carry a size: once, few, many, or a class if the clone is expanded.

v_gene: TRBV7-8
abundance: -
j_gene: TRBJ2-7
d_gene: -
CDR3aa: CASSLEARGSTYEQYF
CDR3nt: TGTGCCAGCAGCTTAGAGGCGCGGGGCTCCACCTACGAGCAGTACTTC

v_gene: TRBV30
abundance: -
j_gene: TRBJ1-2
d_gene: -
CDR3aa: CAWSDPGTLGGYTF
CDR3nt: TGTGCCTGGAGTGACCCGGGGACGTTGGGGGGCTACACCTTC

v_gene: TRBV11-3
abundance: -
j_gene: TRBJ2-1
d_gene: -
CDR3aa: CASSLGPDNEQFF
CDR3nt: TGTGCCAGCAGCTTAGGCCCAGACAATGAGCAGTTCTTC

v_gene: TRBV5-4
abundance: -
j_gene: TRBJ2-7
d_gene: -
CDR3aa: CASSFQTGAYEQYF
CDR3nt: TGTGCCAGCAGCTTCCAAACCGGGGCCTACGAGCAGTACTTC

v_gene: TRBV29-1
abundance: -
j_gene: TRBJ1-2
d_gene: -
CDR3aa: CSVEGGSYGYTF
CDR3nt: TGCAGCGTTGAAGGGGGTTCCTATGGCTACACCTTC

v_gene: TRBV6-5
abundance: -
j_gene: TRBJ1-1
d_gene: TRBD1
CDR3aa: CASSPTQGSYTEAFF
CDR3nt: TGTGCCAGCAGCCCTACACAGGGGTCCTACACTGAAGCTTTCTTT

v_gene: TRBV6-5
abundance: -
j_gene: TRBJ1-5
d_gene: TRBD1
CDR3aa: CASSPTGEDQPQHF
CDR3nt: TGTGCCAGCAGCCCGACAGGGGAGGATCAGCCCCAGCATTTT

v_gene: TRBV5-1
abundance: -
j_gene: TRBJ2-1
d_gene: -
CDR3aa: CASSLDRATYNEQFF
CDR3nt: TGCGCCAGCAGCTTGGATCGGGCTACCTACAATGAGCAGTTCTTC

v_gene: TRBV9
abundance: -
j_gene: TRBJ1-1
d_gene: -
CDR3aa: CASSYGGGTEAFF
CDR3nt: TGTGCCAGCAGCTATGGTGGGGGGACTGAAGCTTTCTTT

v_gene: TRBV7-9
abundance: once
j_gene: TRBJ2-2
d_gene: -
CDR3aa: CASSLGTGELFF
CDR3nt: TGTGCCAGCAGTTTGGGGACCGGGGAGCTGTTTTTT

v_gene: TRBV28
abundance: -
j_gene: TRBJ2-5
d_gene: -
CDR3aa: CASTLWGTRYQETQYF
CDR3nt: TGTGCCAGCACCCTGTGGGGGACCCGGTACCAAGAGACCCAGTACTTC

v_gene: TRBV23-1
abundance: -
j_gene: TRBJ1-5
d_gene: TRBD1
CDR3aa: CASSQSWGRGLCQPQHF
CDR3nt: TGCGCCAGCAGTCAATCGTGGGGCAGGGGGCTTTGTCAGCCCCAGCATTTT

v_gene: TRBV5-4
abundance: -
j_gene: TRBJ2-7
d_gene: -
CDR3aa: CASSVHGHSYEQYF
CDR3nt: TGTGCCAGCAGCGTCCATGGCCACTCCTACGAGCAGTACTTC

v_gene: TRBV20-1
abundance: -
j_gene: TRBJ1-2
d_gene: -
CDR3aa: CSAREYGGYTF
CDR3nt: TGCAGTGCTAGGGAGTACGGCGGCTACACCTTC

v_gene: TRBV6-1
abundance: -
j_gene: TRBJ1-5
d_gene: -
CDR3aa: CASKPEKARYRPQHF
CDR3nt: TGTGCCAGCAAACCCGAGAAGGCGAGGTATAGGCCCCAGCATTTT

v_gene: TRBV7-9
abundance: few
j_gene: TRBJ1-1
d_gene: TRBD1
CDR3aa: CASSPMGTANTEAFF
CDR3nt: TGTGCCAGCAGCCCTATGGGGACAGCGAACACTGAAGCTTTCTTT